The TCR beta chain under discussion was sequenced for a study of technical replicates of blood from several donors. Profiling relied on immunoSEQ multiplex PCR, and the TCRdb table lists in-frame clones only, not all of them. The sample records around 84,000 clones, approximately 94% being singletons. The CDR3 sequence is 15 residues long. Germline V gene lookup returns CDR1 MRHNA and CDR2 SNTAGT. Trimming took off 5 bases at V and 5 bases at J, with 16 bases between the two ends. The count of this clone is one. The chain joins TRBV6-4 to TRBJ2-1; possible D gene TRBD1, 6 bases. The sequence was collected from a human donor in good health. Sequenced: T cells isolated from PBMCs. The CDR3 coding sequence is TGTGCCAGCAGTTCATGGACCTCAGGGGACAATGAGCAGTTCTTC. This codes for CASSSWTSGDNEQFF.